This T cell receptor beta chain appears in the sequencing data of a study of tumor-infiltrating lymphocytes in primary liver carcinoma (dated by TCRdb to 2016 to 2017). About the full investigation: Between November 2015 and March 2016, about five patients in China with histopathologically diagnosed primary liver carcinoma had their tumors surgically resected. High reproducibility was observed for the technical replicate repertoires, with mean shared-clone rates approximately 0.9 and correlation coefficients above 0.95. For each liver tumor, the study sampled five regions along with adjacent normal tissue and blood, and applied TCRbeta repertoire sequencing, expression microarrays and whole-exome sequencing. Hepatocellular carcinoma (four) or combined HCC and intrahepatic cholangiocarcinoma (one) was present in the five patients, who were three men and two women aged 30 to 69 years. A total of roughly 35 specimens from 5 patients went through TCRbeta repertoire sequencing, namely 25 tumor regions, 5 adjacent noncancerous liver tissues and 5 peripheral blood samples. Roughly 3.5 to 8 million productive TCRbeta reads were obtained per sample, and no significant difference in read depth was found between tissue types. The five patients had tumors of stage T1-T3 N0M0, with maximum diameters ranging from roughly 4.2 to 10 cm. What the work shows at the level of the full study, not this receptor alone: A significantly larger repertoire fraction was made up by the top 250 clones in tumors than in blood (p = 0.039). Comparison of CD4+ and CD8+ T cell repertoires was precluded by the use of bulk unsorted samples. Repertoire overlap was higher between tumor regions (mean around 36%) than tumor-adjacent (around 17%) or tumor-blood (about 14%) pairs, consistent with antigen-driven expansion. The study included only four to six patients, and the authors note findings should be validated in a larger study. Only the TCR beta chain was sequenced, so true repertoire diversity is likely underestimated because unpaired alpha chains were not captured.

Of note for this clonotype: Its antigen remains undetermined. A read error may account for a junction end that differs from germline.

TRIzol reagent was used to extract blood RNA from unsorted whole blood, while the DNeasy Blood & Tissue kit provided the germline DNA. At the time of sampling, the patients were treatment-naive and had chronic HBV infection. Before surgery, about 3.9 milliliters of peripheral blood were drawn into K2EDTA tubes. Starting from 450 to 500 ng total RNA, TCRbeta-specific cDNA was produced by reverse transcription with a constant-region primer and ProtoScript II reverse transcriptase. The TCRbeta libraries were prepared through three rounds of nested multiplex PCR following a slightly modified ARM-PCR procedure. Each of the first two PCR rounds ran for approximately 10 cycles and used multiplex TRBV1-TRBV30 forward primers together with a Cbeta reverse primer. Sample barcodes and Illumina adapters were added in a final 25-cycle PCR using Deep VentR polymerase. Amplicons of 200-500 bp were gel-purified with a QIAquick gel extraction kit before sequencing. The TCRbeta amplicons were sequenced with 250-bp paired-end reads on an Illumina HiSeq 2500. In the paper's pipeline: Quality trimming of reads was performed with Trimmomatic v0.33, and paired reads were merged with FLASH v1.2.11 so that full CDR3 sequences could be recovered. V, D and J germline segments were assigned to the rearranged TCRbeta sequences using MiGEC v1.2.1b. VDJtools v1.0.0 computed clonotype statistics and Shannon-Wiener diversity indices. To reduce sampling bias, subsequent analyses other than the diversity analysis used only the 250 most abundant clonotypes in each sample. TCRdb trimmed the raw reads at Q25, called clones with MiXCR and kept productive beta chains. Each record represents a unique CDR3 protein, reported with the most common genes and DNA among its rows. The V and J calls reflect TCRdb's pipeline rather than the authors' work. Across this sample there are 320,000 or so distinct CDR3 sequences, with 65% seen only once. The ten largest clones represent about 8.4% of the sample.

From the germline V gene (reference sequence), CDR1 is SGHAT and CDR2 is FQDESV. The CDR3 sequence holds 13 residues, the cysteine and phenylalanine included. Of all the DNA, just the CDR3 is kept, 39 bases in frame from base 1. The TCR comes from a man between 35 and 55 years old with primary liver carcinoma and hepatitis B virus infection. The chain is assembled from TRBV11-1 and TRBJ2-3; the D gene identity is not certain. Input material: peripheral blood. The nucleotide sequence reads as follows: TGTGCCAGCAGCTTAGGGGATCGAGATGCGCAGTATTTT. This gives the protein CASSLGDRDAQYF.